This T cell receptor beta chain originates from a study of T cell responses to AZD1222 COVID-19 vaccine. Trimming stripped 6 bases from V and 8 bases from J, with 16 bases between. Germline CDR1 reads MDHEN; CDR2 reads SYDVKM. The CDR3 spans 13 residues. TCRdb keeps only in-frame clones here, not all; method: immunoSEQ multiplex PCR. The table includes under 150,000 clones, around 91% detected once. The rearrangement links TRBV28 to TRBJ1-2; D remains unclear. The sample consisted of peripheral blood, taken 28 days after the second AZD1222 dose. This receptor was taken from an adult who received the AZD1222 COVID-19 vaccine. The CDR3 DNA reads TGTGCCAGCAGGCTTTCGGAGGTTTCAGGCTACACCTTC. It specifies CASRLSEVSGYTF.